The T cell receptor beta chain described here comes from a study of CXCR3-negative and CXCR3-positive naive CD8 T cells. Findings and limits, study-wide: Whereas both naive subsets had comparably high diversity, memory CD8+ cells had much lower diversity. CXCR3-positive naive cells carried more hydrophobic TRB CDR3s than CXCR3-negative ones. With CXCR3 expression partially decreased after cryopreservation, most assays relied on fresh PBMCs. Across naive subsets, surface CD5 expression was comparable, and TCR strength was inferred from properties of the TRB CDR3. TRBV-TRBJ usage matched between naive CXCR3-negative and CXCR3-positive cells but not between memory cells.

This CDR3 has 15 residues. Germline V gene sequence: CDR1 SQVTM, CDR2 ANQGSEA. About this clonotype: What it binds is not known.

The libraries of TRB cDNA were prepared using 5' RACE with UMI labels. Each CDR3 protein gets one entry in TCRdb, which reprocessed the 5' RACE reads and gives no DNA. The repertoire table contains 80,000 to 100,000 distinct CDR3 sequences. What was sequenced was naive CXCR3+ CD8+ T cells from blood. Subset defined: CD45RO-CCR7+CD27+CD95- naive CD8+ T cells expressing CXCR3 (TNR3+). The V gene is TRBV29-1, the J gene TRBJ1-2. The clonotype was recovered from a human donor in good health. Some clones in this sample may be carry-over from other donors' samples. Here the CDR3 reads CSVEDHRPLTGGYTF.